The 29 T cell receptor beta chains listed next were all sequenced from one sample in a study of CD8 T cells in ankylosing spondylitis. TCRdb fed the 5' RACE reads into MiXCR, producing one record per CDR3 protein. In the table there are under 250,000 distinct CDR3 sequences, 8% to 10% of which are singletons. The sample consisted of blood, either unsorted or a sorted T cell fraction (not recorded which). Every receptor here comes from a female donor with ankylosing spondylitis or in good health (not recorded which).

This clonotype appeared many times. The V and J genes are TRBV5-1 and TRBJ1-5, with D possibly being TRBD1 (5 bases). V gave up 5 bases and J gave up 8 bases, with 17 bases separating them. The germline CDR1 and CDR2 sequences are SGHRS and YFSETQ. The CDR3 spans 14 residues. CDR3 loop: CASSSGHPEEPQHF. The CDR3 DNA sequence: TGCGCCAGCAGTTCAGGACACCCGGAGGAGCCCCAGCATTTT.

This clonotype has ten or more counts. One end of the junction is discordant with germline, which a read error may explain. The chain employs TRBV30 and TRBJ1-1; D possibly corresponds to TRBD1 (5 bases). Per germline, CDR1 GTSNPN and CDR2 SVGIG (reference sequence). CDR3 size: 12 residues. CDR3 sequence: CSLGRVKTEAFF. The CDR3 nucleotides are TGCTCCCTGGGCAGGGTGAAAACTGAAGCTTTCTTT. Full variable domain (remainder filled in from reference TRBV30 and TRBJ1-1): SQTIHQWPATLVQPVGSPLSLECTVEGTSNPNLYWYRQAAGRGLQLLFYSVGIGQISSEVPQNLSASRPQDRQFILSSKKLLLSDSGFYLCSLGRVKTEAFFGQGTRLTVV.

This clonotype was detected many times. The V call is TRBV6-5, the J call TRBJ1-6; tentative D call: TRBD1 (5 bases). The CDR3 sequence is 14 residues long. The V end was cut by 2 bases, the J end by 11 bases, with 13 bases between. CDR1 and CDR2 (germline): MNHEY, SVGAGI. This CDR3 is CASSYGGVEPPLHF. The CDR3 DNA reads TGTGCCAGCAGTTACGGGGGGGTAGAACCACCCCTCCACTTT.

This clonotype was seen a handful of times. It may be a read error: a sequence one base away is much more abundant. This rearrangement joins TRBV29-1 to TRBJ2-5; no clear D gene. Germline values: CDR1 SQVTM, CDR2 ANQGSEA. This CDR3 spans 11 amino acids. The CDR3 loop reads CSVGIQEAQYF. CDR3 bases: TGCAGCGTTGGTATACAAGAGGCCCAGTACTTC.

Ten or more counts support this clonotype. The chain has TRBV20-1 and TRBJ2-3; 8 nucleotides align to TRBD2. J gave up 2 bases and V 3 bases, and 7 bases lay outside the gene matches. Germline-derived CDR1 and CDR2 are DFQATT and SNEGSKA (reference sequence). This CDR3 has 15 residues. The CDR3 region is CSARGPGGNTDTQYF. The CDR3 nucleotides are TGCAGTGCTAGGGGACCGGGAGGGAACACAGATACGCAGTATTTT.

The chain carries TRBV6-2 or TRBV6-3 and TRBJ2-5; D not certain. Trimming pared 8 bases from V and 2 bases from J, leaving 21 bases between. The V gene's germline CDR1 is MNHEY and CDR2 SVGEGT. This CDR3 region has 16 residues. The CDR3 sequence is CASHAYGTTTQETQYF. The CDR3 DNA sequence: TGTGCCAGCCACGCTTACGGCACGACCACGCAAGAGACCCAGTACTTC.

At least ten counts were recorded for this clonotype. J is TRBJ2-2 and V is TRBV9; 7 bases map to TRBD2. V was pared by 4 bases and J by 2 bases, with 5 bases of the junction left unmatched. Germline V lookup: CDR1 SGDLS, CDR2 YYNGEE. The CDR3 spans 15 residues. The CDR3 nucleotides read TGTGCCAGCAGCCTGGGGACTATCAACACCGGGGAGCTGTTTTTT. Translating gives CASSLGTINTGELFF.

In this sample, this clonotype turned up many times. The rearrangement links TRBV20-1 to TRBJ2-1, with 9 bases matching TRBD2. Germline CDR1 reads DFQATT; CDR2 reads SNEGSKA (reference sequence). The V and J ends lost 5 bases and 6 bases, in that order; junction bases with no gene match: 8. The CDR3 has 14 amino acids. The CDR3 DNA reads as TGCAGTGCTCGTCCGGGTAGCGGGAGCAATGAGCAGTTCTTC. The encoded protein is CSARPGSGSNEQFF.

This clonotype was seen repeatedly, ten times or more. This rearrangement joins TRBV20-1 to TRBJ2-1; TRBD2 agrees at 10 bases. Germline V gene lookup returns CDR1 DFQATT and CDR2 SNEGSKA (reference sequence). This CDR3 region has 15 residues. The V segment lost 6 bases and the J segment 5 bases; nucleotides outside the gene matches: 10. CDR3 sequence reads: CSAPPGTSAHNEQFF. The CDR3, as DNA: TGCAGTGCACCCCCCGGGACTAGCGCGCACAATGAGCAGTTCTTC.

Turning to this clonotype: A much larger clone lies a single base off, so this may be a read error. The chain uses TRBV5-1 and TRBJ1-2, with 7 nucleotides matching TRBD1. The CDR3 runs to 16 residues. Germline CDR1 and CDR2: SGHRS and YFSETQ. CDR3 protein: CASSQPTGEGNYGYIF. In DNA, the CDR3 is TGCGCCAGCAGCCAACCTACAGGGGAAGGCAACTATGGCTACATCTTC. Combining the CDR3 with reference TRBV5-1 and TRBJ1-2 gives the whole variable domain KAGVTQTPRYLIKTRGQQVTLSCSPISGHRSVSWYQQTPGQGLQFLFEYFSETQRNKGNFPGRFSGRQFSNSRSEMNVSTLELGDSALYLCASSQPTGEGNYGYIFGSGTRLTVV.

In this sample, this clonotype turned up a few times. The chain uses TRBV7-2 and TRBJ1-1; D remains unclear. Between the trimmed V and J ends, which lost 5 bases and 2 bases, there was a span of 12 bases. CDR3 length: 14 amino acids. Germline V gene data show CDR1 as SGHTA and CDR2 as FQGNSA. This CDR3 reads CASSRPDHNTEAFF. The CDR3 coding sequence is TGTGCCAGCAGCAGGCCAGATCATAACACTGAAGCTTTCTTT.

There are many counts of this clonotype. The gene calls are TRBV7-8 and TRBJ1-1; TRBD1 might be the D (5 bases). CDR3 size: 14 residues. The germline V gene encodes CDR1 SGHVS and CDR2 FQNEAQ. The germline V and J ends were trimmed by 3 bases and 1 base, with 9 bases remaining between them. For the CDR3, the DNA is TGTGCCAGCAGCTTGAGGGGCCCGAACACTGAAGCTTTCTTT. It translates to CASSLRGPNTEAFF.

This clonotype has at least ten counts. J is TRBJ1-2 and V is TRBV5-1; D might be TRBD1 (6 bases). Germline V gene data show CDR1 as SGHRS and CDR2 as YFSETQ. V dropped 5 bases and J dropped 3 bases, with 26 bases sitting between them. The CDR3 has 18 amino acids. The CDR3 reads CASSLRLTRGPFDYGYTF. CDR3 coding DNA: TGCGCCAGCAGTCTGCGACTGACCCGGGGGCCCTTTGACTATGGCTACACCTTC.

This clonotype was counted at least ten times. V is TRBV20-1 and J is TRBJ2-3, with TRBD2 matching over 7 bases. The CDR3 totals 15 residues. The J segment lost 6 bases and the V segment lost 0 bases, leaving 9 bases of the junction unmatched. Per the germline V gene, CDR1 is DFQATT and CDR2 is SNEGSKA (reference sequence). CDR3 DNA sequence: TGCAGTGCTAGAGATATTAAGCGGGACTGGGATACGCAGTATTTT. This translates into CSARDIKRDWDTQYF.

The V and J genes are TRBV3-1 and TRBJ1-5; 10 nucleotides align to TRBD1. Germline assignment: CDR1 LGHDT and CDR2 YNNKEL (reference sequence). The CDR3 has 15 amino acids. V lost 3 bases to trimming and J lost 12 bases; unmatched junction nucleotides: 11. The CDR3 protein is CASSQTGTGDIGQHF. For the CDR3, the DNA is TGTGCCAGCAGCCAGACCGGGACAGGGGACATAGGCCAGCATTTT.

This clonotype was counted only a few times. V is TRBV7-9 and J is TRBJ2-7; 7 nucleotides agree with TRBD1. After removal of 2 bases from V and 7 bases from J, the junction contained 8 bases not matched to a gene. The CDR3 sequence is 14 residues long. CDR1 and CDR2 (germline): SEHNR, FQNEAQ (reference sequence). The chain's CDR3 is CASSLNRGLGEQYF. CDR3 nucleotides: TGTGCCAGCAGCTTAAACAGGGGTTTAGGTGAGCAGTACTTC.

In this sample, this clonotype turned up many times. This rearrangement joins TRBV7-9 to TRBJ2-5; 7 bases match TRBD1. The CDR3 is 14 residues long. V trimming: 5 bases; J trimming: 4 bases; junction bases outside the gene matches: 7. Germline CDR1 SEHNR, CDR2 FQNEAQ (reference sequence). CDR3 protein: CASSAGTASETQYF. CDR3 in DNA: TGTGCCAGCAGCGCAGGGACAGCCTCAGAGACCCAGTACTTC.

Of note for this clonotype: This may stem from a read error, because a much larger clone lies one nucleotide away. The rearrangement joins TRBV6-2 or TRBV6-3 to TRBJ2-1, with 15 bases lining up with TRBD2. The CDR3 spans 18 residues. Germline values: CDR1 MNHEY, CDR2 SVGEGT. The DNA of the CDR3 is TGTACCAGCAGTTACTCCTTGGGACTAGCGGGAGGTTTCAATGAGCAGCTCTTC. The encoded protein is CTSSYSLGLAGGFNEQLF.

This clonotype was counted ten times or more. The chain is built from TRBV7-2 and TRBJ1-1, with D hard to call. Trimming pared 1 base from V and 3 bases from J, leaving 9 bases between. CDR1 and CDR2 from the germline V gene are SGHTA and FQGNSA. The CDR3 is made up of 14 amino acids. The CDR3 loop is CASSLGGRDTEAFF. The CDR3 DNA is TGTGCCAGCAGCTTAGGGGGTCGGGACACTGAAGCTTTCTTT.

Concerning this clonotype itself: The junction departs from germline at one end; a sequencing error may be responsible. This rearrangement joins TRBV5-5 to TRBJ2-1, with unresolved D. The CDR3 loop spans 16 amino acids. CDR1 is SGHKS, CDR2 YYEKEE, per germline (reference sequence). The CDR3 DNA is TGTGCCAGCAGCTCCACCCCGCCCCCCAGCTGGAATGAGCAATTCTTC. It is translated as CASSSTPPPSWNEQFF. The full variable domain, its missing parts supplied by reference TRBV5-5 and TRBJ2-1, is DAGVTQSPTHLIKTRGQQVTLRCSPISGHKSVSWYQQVLGQGPQFIFQYYEKEERGRGNFPDRFSARQFPNYSSELNVNALLLGDSALYLCASSSTPPPSWNEQFFGPGTRLTVL.

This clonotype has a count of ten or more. The CDR3 DNA sequence: TGTGCCAGTAGTGGAGCGGGAGGGGTCAGGAATGAGCAGTTCTTC. Its protein is CASSGAGGVRNEQFF. The chain couples TRBV19 to TRBJ2-1; 10 nucleotides match TRBD2. The CDR3 consists of 15 residues. After removal of 5 bases from V and 7 bases from J, the junction contained 8 bases not matched to a gene. Germline loops: CDR1 LNHDA, CDR2 SQIVND (reference sequence).

The CDR3 protein is CASSLDRGRVNTEAFF. For the CDR3, the DNA is TGTGCCAGCAGTTTGGACAGGGGGAGGGTGAACACTGAAGCTTTCTTT. The chain combines TRBV7-2 with TRBJ1-1; 10 nucleotides match TRBD1. Germline loops: CDR1 SGHTA, CDR2 FQGNSA. With 6 bases clipped from V and 0 bases from J, the junction kept 7 bases outside the gene matches. This CDR3 comprises 16 residues.

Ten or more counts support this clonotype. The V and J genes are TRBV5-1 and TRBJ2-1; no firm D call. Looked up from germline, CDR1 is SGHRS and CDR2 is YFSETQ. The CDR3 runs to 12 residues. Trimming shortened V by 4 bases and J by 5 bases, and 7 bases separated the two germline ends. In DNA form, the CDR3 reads TGCGCCAGCAGCCCCACGAACAATGAGCAGTTCTTC. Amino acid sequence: CASSPTNNEQFF.

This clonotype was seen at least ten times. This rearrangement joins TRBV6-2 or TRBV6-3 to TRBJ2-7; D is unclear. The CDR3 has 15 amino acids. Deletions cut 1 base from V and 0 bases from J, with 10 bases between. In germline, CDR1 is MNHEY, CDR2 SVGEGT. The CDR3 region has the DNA TGTGCCAGCAGTTACTACTCGTCTTACTCCTACGAGCAGTACTTC. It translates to CASSYYSSYSYEQYF.

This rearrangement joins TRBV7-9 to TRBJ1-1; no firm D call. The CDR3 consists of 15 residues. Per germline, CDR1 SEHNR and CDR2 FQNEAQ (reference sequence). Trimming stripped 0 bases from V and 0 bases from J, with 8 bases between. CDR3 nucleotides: TGTGCCAGCAGCTTAGCTTACAGTGTGAACACTGAAGCTTTCTTT. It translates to CASSLAYSVNTEAFF.

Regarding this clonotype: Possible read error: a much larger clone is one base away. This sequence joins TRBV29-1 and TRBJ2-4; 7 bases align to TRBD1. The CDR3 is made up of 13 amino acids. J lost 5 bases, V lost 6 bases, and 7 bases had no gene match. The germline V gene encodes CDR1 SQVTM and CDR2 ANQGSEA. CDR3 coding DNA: TGCAGCGTAACCCCGACAGGGCAAAACATTCAGTACTTC. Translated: CSVTPTGQNIQYF.

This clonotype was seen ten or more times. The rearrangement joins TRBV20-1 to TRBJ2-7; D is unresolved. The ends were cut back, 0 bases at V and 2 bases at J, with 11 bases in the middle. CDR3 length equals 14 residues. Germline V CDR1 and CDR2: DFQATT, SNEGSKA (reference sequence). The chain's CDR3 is CSARDSGSPYEQYF. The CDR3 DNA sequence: TGCAGTGCTAGAGATTCGGGTAGCCCCTACGAGCAGTACTTC.

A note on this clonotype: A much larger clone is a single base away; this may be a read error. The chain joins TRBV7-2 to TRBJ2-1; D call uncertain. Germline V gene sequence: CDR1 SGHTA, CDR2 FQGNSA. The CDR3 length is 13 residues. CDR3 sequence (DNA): TGTGCCAGCAGCTTATCTCGCTACAATGAGCAGCTCTTC. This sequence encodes CASSLSRYNEQLF. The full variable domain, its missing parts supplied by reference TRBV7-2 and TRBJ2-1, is GAGVSQSPSNKVTEKGKDVELRCDPISGHTALYWYRQSLGQGLEFLIYFQGNSAPDKSGLPSDRFSAERTGGSVSTLTIQRTQQEDSAVYLCASSLSRYNEQLFGPGTRLTVL.

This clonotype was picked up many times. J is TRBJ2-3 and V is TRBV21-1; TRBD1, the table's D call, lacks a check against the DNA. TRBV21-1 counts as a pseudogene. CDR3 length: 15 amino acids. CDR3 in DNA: TGTGCCAGCAGCAGAACAGGGAAGTTGGCAGATACGCAGTATTTT. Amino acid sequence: CASSRTGKLADTQYF.